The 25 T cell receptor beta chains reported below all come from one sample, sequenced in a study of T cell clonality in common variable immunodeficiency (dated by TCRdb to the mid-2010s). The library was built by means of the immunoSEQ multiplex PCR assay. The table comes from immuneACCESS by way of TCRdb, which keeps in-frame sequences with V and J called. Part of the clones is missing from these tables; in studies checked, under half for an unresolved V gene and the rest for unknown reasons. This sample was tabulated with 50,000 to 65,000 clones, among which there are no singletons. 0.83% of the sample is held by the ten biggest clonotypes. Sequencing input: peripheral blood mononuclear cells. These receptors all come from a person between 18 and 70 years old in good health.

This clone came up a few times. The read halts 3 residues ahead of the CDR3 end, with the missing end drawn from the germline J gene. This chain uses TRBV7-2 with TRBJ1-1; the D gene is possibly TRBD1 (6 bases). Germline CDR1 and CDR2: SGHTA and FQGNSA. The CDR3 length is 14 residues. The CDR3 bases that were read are TGTGCCAGCAGCCCTACCGCGACAGGACGGACT. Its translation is CASSPTATGRT. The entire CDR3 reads CASSPTATGRTAFF. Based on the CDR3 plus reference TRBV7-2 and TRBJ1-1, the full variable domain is GAGVSQSPSNKVTEKGKDVELRCDPISGHTALYWYRQSLGQGLEFLIYFQGNSAPDKSGLPSDRFSAERTGGSVSTLTIQRTQQEDSAVYLCASSPTATGRTAFFGQGTRLTVV.

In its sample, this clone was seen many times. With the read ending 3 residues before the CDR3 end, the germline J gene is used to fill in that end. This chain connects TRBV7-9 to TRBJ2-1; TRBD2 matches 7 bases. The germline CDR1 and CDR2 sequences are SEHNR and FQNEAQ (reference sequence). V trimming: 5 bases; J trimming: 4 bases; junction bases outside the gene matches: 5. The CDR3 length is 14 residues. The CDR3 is CASSNLADYNEQFF. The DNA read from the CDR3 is TGTGCCAGCAGCAACCTAGCGGATTACAATGAG.

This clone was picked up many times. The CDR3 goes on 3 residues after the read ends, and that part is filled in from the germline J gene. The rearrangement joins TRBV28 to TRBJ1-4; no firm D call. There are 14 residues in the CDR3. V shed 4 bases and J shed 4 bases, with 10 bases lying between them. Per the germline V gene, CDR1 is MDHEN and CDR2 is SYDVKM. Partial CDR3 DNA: TGTGCCAGCAGTTCCCCGGTCCTTAATGAAAAA. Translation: CASSSPVLNEK. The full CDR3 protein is CASSSPVLNEKLFF.

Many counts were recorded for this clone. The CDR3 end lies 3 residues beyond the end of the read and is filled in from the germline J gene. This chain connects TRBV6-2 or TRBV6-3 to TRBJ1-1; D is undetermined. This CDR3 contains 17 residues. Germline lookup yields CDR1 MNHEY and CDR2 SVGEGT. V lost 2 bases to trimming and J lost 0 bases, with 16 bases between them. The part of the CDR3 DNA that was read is TGTGCCAGCAGTTACAGAGGGCGATTCCTAATGAACACTGAA. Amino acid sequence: CASSYRGRFLMNTE. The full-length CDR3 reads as CASSYRGRFLMNTEAFF.

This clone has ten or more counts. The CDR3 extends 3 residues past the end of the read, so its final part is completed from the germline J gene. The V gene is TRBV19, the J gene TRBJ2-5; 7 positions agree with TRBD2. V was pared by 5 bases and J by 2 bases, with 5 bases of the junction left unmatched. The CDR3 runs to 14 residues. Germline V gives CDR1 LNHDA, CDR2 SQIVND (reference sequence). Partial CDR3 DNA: TGTGCCAGTAGTGGGAGGGGCCTACAAGAGACC. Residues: CASSGRGLQET. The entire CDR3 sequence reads CASSGRGLQETQYF.

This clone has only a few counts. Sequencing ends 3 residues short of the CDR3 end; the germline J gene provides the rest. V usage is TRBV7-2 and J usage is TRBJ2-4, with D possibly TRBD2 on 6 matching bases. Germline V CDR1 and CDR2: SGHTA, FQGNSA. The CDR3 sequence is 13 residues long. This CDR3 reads CASSFNARRGQYF. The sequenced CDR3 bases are TGTGCCAGCAGCTTCAACGCTCGGCGGGGT. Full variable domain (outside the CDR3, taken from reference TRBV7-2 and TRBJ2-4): GAGVSQSPSNKVTEKGKDVELRCDPISGHTALYWYRQSLGQGLEFLIYFQGNSAPDKSGLPSDRFSAERTGGSVSTLTIQRTQQEDSAVYLCASSFNARRGQYFGAGTRLSVL.

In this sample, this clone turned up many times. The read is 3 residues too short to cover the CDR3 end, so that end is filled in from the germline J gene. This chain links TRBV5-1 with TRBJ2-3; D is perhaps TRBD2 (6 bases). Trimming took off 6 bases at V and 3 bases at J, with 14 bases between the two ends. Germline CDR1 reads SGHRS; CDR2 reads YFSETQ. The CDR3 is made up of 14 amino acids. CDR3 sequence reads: CASKFFGGTDTQYF. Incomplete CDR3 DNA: TGCGCCAGCAAGTTCTTTGGGGGGACAGATACG.

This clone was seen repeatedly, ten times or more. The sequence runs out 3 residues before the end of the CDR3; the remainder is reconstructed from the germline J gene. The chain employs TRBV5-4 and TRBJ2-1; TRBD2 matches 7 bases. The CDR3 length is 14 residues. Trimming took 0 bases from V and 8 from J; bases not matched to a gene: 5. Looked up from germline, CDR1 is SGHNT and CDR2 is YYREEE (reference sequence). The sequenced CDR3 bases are TGTGCCAGCAGCTTGGTTTCCCGGGGGGATGAG. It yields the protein CASSLVSRGDE. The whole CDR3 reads CASSLVSRGDEQFF.

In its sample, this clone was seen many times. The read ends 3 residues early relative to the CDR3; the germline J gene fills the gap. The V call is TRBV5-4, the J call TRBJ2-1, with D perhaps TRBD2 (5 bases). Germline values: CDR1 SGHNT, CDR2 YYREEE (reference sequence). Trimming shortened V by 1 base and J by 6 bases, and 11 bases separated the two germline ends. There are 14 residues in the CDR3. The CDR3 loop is CASSLRTDSNEQFF. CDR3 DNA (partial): TGTGCCAGCAGCTTGCGGACGGACTCCAATGAG.

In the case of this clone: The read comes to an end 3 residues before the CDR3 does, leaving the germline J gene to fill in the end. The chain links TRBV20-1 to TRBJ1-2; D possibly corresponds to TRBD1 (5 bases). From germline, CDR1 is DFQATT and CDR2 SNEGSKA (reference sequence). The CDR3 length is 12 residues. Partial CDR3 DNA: TGCAGTGCTCAGGCAGGGAAAGGAGGC. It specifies CSAQAGKGG. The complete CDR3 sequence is CSAQAGKGGYTF.

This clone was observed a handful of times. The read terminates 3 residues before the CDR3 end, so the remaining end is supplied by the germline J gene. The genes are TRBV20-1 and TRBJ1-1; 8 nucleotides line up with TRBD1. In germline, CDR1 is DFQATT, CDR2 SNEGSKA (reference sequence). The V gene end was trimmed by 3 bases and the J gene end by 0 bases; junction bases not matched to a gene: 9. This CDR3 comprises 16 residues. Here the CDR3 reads CSARVRGHFMNTEAFF. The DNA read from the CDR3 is TGCAGTGCTAGGGTCAGGGGGCATTTTATGAACACTGAA.

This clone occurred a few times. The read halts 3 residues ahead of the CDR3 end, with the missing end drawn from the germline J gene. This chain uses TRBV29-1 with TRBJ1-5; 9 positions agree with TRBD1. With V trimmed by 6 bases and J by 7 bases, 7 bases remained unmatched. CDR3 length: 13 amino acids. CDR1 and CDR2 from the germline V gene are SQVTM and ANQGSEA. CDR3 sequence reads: CSVSQGARQPQHF. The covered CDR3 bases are TGCAGCGTCTCACAGGGGGCAAGGCAGCCC.

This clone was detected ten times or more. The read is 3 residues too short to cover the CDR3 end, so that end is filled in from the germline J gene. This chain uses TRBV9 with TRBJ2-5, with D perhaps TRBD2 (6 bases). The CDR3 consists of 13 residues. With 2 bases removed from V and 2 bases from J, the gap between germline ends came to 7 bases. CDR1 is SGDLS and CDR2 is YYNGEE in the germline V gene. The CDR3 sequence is CASSVGGQETQYF. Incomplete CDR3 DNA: TGTGCCAGCAGCGTGGGGGGACAAGAGACC.

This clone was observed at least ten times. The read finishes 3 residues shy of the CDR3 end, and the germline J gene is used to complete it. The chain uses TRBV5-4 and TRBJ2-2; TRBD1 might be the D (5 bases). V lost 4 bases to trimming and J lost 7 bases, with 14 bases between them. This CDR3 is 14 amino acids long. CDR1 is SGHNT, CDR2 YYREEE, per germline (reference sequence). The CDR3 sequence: CASSTLQGGGELFF. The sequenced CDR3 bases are TGTGCCAGCAGCACCCTGCAGGGCGGCGGGGAG. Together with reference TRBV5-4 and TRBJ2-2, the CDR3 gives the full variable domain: ETGVTQSPTHLIKTRGQQVTLRCSSQSGHNTVSWYQQALGQGPQFIFQYYREEENGRGNFPPRFSGLQFPNYSSELNVNALELDDSALYLCASSTLQGGGELFFGEGSRLTVL.

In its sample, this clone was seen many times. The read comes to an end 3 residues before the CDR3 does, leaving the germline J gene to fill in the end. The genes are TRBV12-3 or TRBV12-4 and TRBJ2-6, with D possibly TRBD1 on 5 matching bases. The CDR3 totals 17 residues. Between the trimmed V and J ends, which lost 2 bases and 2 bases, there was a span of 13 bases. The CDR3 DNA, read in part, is TGTGCCAGCAGTTTAAACCAGGGTACGACTGGGGCCAACGTC. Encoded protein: CASSLNQGTTGANV. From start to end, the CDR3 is CASSLNQGTTGANVLTF.

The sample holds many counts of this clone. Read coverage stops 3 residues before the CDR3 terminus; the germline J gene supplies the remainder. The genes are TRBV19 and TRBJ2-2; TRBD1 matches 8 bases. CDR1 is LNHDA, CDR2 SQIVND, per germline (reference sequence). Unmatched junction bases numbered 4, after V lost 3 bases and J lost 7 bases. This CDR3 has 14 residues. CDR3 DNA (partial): TGTGCCAGTAGTATTCAGGGGGCCGGCGGGGAG. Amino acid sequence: CASSIQGAGGE. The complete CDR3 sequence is CASSIQGAGGELFF.

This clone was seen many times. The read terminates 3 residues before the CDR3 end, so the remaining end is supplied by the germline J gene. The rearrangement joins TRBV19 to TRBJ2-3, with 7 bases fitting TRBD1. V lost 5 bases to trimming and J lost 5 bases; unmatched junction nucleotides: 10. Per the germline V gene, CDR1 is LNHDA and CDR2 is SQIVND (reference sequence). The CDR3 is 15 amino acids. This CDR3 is CASSPGIRGRDTQYF. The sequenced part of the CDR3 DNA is TGTGCCAGTAGTCCTGGAATAAGGGGGCGAGATACG.

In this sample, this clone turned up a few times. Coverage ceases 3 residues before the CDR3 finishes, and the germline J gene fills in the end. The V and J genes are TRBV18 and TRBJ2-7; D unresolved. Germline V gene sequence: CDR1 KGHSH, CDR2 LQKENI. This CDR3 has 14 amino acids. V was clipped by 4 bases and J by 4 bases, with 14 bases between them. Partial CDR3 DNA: TGTGCCAGCTCACAAGCTATTAGAGAATACGAG. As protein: CASSQAIREYE. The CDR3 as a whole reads CASSQAIREYEQYF.

The part of the CDR3 DNA that was read is TGTGCCTGGATGGCAGGGATCTCCTACAATGAA. Translated: CAWMAGISYNE. The whole CDR3 sequence is CAWMAGISYNEYTF. The chain recombines TRBV30 with TRBJ1-2; a possible D gene is TRBD1 (5 bases). The read is 3 residues too short to cover the CDR3 end, so that end is filled in from the germline J gene. This CDR3 spans 14 amino acids. The germline CDR1 and CDR2 sequences are GTSNPN and SVGIG (reference sequence).

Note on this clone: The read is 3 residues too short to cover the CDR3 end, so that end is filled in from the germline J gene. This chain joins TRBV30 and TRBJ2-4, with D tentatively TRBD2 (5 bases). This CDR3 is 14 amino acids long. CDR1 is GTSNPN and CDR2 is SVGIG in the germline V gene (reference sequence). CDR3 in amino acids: CAWSVIEGLEPQYF. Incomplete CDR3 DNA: TGTGCCTGGAGTGTGATTGAGGGCTTAGAGCCT.

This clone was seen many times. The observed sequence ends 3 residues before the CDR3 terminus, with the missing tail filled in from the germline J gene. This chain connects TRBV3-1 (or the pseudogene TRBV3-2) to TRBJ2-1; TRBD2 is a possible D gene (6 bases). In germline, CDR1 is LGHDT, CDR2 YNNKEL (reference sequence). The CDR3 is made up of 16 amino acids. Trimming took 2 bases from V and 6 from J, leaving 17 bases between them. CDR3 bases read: TGTGCCAGCAGCCAACCCGGGAGCGGATGGGGCAATGAG. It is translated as CASSQPGSGWGNE. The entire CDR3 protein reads CASSQPGSGWGNEQFF.

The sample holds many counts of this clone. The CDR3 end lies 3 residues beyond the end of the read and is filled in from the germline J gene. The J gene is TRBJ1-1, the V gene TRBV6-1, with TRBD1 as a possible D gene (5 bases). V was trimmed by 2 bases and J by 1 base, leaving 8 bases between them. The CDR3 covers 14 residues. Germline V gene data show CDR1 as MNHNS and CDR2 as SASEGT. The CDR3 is CASSESGKNTEAFF. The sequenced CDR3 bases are TGTGCCAGCAGTGAATCAGGGAAGAACACTGAA.

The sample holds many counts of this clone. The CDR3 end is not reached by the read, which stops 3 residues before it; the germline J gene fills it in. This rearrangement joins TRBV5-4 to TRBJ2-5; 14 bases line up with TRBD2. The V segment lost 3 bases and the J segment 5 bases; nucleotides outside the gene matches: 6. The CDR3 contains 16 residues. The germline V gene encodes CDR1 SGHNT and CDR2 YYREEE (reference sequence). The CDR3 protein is CASSSGTSGGLETQYF. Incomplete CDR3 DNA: TGTGCCAGCAGCTCCGGGACTAGCGGGGGCTTGGAGACC. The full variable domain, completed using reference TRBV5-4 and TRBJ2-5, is ETGVTQSPTHLIKTRGQQVTLRCSSQSGHNTVSWYQQALGQGPQFIFQYYREEENGRGNFPPRFSGLQFPNYSSELNVNALELDDSALYLCASSSGTSGGLETQYFGPGTRLLVL.

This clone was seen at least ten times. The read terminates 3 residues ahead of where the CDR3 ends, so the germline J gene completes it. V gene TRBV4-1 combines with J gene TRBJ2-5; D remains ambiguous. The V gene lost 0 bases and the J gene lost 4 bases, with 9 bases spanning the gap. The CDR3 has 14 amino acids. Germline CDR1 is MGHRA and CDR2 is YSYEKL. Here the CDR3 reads CASSQEKGGETQYF. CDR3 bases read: TGCGCCAGCAGCCAAGAGAAAGGTGGAGAGACC.

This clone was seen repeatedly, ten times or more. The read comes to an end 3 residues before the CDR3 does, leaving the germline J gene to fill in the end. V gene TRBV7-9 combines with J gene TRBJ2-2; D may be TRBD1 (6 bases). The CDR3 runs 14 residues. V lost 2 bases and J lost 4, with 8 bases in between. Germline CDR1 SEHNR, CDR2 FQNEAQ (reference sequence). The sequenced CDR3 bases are TGTGCCAGCAGCTTATCACAGGGCACCGGGGAG. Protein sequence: CASSLSQGTGE. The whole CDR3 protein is CASSLSQGTGELFF.